This is a list of T cell receptor beta chains from one sample in a study of PD-1 blockade in classical Hodgkin lymphoma. Assay: immunoSEQ multiplex PCR; the TCRdb copy retains only in-frame clones and omits some. Among about 64,000 clones listed, about 89% were seen once. The sequencing used peripheral blood mononuclear cells (PBMCs), collected before the fourth cycle of nivolumab. The source of these receptors is a human donor with classical Hodgkin lymphoma. The CDR3 runs from the conserved cysteine through the conserved F or W. Fields, in order: CDR3 protein, V gene, J gene, clone size. Clone size is not always given. Where it is, it says once, few, many or a class for expanded clones.

CDR3aa: CASSAGQAGEQYF; v_gene: TRBV6-5; j_gene: TRBJ2-7; abundance: -
CDR3aa: CAISAYSREVNTEAFF; v_gene: TRBV2; j_gene: TRBJ1-1; abundance: once
CDR3aa: CASSLRGEQYF; v_gene: TRBV5-4; j_gene: TRBJ2-7; abundance: once
CDR3aa: CAIRDRDRIGNTIYF; v_gene: TRBV10-3; j_gene: TRBJ1-3; abundance: -
CDR3aa: CASSLTSSSYNEQFF; v_gene: TRBV7-3; j_gene: TRBJ2-1; abundance: -
CDR3aa: CASSSGDSHTGELFF; v_gene: TRBV7-6; j_gene: TRBJ2-2; abundance: -
CDR3aa: CASRRTYLYEQYF; v_gene: TRBV2; j_gene: TRBJ2-7; abundance: -
CDR3aa: CASRLSGGYNEQFF; v_gene: TRBV27; j_gene: TRBJ2-1; abundance: -
CDR3aa: CASSFRVWVAGDTQYF; v_gene: TRBV7-2; j_gene: TRBJ2-3; abundance: -
CDR3aa: CASSITGDAYNEQFF; v_gene: TRBV5-6; j_gene: TRBJ2-1; abundance: -
CDR3aa: CASSLGGQTTEQFF; v_gene: TRBV27; j_gene: TRBJ2-1; abundance: -
CDR3aa: CASSLYGDNEQFF; v_gene: TRBV5-1; j_gene: TRBJ2-1; abundance: -
CDR3aa: CASSLTITDTQYF; v_gene: TRBV5-6; j_gene: TRBJ2-3; abundance: -
CDR3aa: CASNIRDRQETQYF; v_gene: TRBV5-5; j_gene: TRBJ2-5; abundance: -
CDR3aa: CAWRNRMGQGRYEQYF; v_gene: TRBV30; j_gene: TRBJ2-7; abundance: -
CDR3aa: CASSPAYLGGTEAFF; v_gene: TRBV27; j_gene: TRBJ1-1; abundance: -
CDR3aa: CASTSGTGAAYNEQFF; v_gene: TRBV7-9; j_gene: TRBJ2-1; abundance: -
CDR3aa: CASSERWNTEAFF; v_gene: TRBV2; j_gene: TRBJ1-1; abundance: -
CDR3aa: CASRREGKNIQYF; v_gene: TRBV19; j_gene: TRBJ2-4; abundance: -
CDR3aa: CASSSEAPGTQYF; v_gene: TRBV5-1; j_gene: TRBJ2-3; abundance: -
CDR3aa: CASSRRRGQGATYSNQPQHF; v_gene: TRBV14; j_gene: TRBJ1-5; abundance: -
CDR3aa: CASSLVGGAYEQYF; v_gene: TRBV11-2; j_gene: TRBJ2-7; abundance: few
CDR3aa: CASSIGSGPGAEAFF; v_gene: TRBV19; j_gene: TRBJ1-1; abundance: few
CDR3aa: CASSELAGGQVFNEQFF; v_gene: TRBV27; j_gene: TRBJ2-1; abundance: once
CDR3aa: CASSLGLNSYEQYF; v_gene: TRBV5-6; j_gene: TRBJ2-7; abundance: -
CDR3aa: CASSRLFSGGYTF; v_gene: TRBV18; j_gene: TRBJ1-2; abundance: -
CDR3aa: CASSLKGNTEAFF; v_gene: TRBV11-3; j_gene: TRBJ1-1; abundance: -
CDR3aa: CASSVVPVVVGNYGYTF; v_gene: TRBV9; j_gene: TRBJ1-2; abundance: -
CDR3aa: CASSLRGPTNEKLFF; v_gene: TRBV11-2; j_gene: TRBJ1-4; abundance: -